The 18 T cell receptor beta chains reported below all come from one sample, sequenced in a study of blood T cell repertoires in COVID-19. Profiling relied on immunoSEQ multiplex PCR, and the TCRdb table lists in-frame clones only, not all of them. The profile covers under 300,000 clones, with roughly 80% appearing a single time and around 6.4% taken by the ten largest. Sequenced input: peripheral blood. Receptors originate from an older woman with active or convalescent COVID-19.

Here the CDR3 DNA reads TGTGCCAGCAGCCGCTCAGGGAACGAAAAACTGTTTTTT. This encodes CASSRSGNEKLFF. The chain employs TRBV11-3 and TRBJ1-4; possible D gene TRBD1, 5 bases. The CDR3 consists of 13 residues. Germline CDR1 SGHNT, CDR2 YENEEA. Trimming pared 5 bases from V and 8 bases from J, leaving 12 bases between.

The rearrangement uses TRBV6-2 or TRBV6-3 and TRBJ1-2; unclear D gene. The CDR3 contains 17 residues. Trimming took 2 bases from V and 8 from J, leaving 24 bases between them. CDR1 is MNHEY and CDR2 is SVGEGT in the germline V gene. The CDR3 is CASSYLGRNQISKGYTF. Here the CDR3 DNA reads TGTGCCAGCAGTTACCTGGGGAGGAACCAAATCTCAAAGGGCTACACCTTC.

The chain employs TRBV7-2 and TRBJ1-5; unclear D gene. The CDR3 extends over 14 amino acids. Trimming took 2 bases from V and 6 from J, leaving 11 bases between them. Germline CDR1 is SGHTA and CDR2 is FQGNSA. The CDR3 protein is CASSLLRAGQPQHF. Here the CDR3 DNA reads TGTGCCAGCAGCTTACTAAGGGCGGGTCAGCCCCAGCATTTT. Full variable domain (outside the CDR3, taken from reference TRBV7-2 and TRBJ1-5): GAGVSQSPSNKVTEKGKDVELRCDPISGHTALYWYRQSLGQGLEFLIYFQGNSAPDKSGLPSDRFSAERTGGSVSTLTIQRTQQEDSAVYLCASSLLRAGQPQHFGDGTRLSIL.

V gene TRBV18 combines with J gene TRBJ2-7, with a possible D match to TRBD2 (6 bases). The CDR3 runs to 14 residues. Trimming cost V 0 bases and J 7 bases, with 13 bases left between them. Germline lookup yields CDR1 KGHSH and CDR2 LQKENI. Here the CDR3 DNA reads TGTGCCAGCTCACCACCGGTTGGTGGGGGGGAGCAGTACTTC. As protein: CASSPPVGGGEQYF.

The chain couples TRBV11-2 to TRBJ2-7, with TRBD1 matching 11 bases. Germline CDR1 reads SGHAT; CDR2 reads FQNNGV. CDR3 size: 15 residues. J was trimmed by 2 bases and V by 1 base; bases with no gene match: 1. The CDR3 DNA follows: TGTGCCAGCAGCTTAGGGGACAGGGGGACCTACGAGCAGTACTTC. This gives the protein CASSLGDRGTYEQYF. The full variable domain, completed using reference TRBV11-2 and TRBJ2-7, is EAGVAQSPRYKIIEKRQSVAFWCNPISGHATLYWYQQILGQGPKLLIQFQNNGVVDDSQLPKDRFSAERLKGVDSTLKIQPAKLEDSAVYLCASSLGDRGTYEQYFGPGTRLTVT.

The V call is TRBV27, the J call TRBJ1-1; D is perhaps TRBD1 (5 bases). Germline V gene data show CDR1 as MNHEY and CDR2 as SMNVEV (reference sequence). Trimming cost V 3 bases and J 8 bases, with 7 bases left between them. This CDR3 contains 11 residues. The CDR3 bases are TGTGCCAGCAGTTTCGCAGGGGAAGCTTTCTTT. It specifies CASSFAGEAFF.

This clone was detected a few times. The chain uses TRBV10-1 and TRBJ2-5, with 7 nucleotides matching TRBD1. V lost 0 bases, J lost 2 bases, and 0 bases stayed unmatched. The CDR3 has 14 amino acids. Per germline, CDR1 WNHNN and CDR2 SYGVQD (reference sequence). DNA for the CDR3: TGCGCCAGCAGTGAGTCGGGACAGCAAGAGACCCAGTACTTC. This translates into CASSESGQQETQYF.

The chain has TRBV7-2 and TRBJ1-1, with unresolved D. Trimming removed 1 base from V and 3 bases from J, with 12 bases in between. Per the germline V gene, CDR1 is SGHTA and CDR2 is FQGNSA. The CDR3 loop spans 15 amino acids. CDR3 nucleotide sequence: TGTGCCAGCAGCTTAGTCGCCCAGTTGTACACTGAAGCTTTCTTT. Residues: CASSLVAQLYTEAFF.

V and J are TRBV15 and TRBJ1-1; D is uncertain. Trimming removed 3 bases at V and 7 bases at J, with 12 bases between. Germline V gene lookup returns CDR1 LNHNV and CDR2 YYDKDF (reference sequence). There are 13 residues in the CDR3. The CDR3 sequence: CATSRIPPLEAFF. The CDR3, as DNA: TGTGCCACCAGCAGGATACCCCCACTTGAAGCTTTCTTT.

The chain recombines TRBV7-2 with TRBJ2-3; possible D gene TRBD1, 5 bases. Trimming shortened V by 5 bases and J by 2 bases, and 11 bases separated the two germline ends. This CDR3 comprises 14 residues. The germline CDR1 and CDR2 sequences are SGHTA and FQGNSA. As DNA, the CDR3 is TGTGCCAGCAGCCCAGGACAAGACACAGATACGCAGTATTTT. Amino acids: CASSPGQDTDTQYF.

The rearrangement links TRBV11-2 to TRBJ2-3, with 8 positions matching TRBD2. This CDR3 has 15 residues. From germline, CDR1 is SGHAT and CDR2 FQNNGV. With V trimmed by 1 base and J by 2 bases, 2 bases remained unmatched. The CDR3 sequence: CASSLAGGFTDTQYF. The CDR3 DNA sequence: TGTGCCAGCAGCTTAGCGGGGGGGTTCACAGATACGCAGTATTTT.

V and J are TRBV5-1 and TRBJ2-1; D not resolved. CDR3 length equals 14 residues. The V and J ends lost 7 bases and 0 bases respectively, with 11 bases between them. CDR1 SGHRS and CDR2 YFSETQ come from the germline V gene. The CDR3 loop reads CASYRPSSYNEQFF. DNA of the CDR3: TGCGCCAGCTACCGTCCGAGCTCCTACAATGAGCAGTTCTTC.

The chain has TRBV6-4 and TRBJ1-5; no reliable D call. Trimming cost V 0 bases and J 0 bases, with 9 bases left between them. The germline CDR1 and CDR2 sequences are MRHNA and SNTAGT. CDR3 length equals 16 residues. Here the CDR3 DNA reads TGTGCCAGCAGTGACTCAAGAGAATATAGCAATCAGCCCCAGCATTTT. It translates to CASSDSREYSNQPQHF.

This rearrangement joins TRBV10-3 to TRBJ2-3, with TRBD2 identical over 8 bases. The CDR3 runs to 17 residues. CDR1 and CDR2 from the germline V gene are ENHRY and SYGVKD. Trimming took 0 bases from V and 6 from J; bases not matched to a gene: 11. The CDR3 spells CAISESMAGGPRDTQYF. CDR3 nucleotide sequence: TGTGCCATCAGTGAGTCGATGGCGGGGGGCCCCCGGGATACGCAGTATTTT.

This chain connects TRBV12-5 to TRBJ2-1; TRBD1 matches 7 bases. The V and J ends lost 7 bases and 8 bases, in that order; junction bases with no gene match: 5. This CDR3 region has 12 residues. Germline-derived CDR1 and CDR2 are LGHNT and FRNRAP. The CDR3 nucleotides read TGTGCTAGTGCCAGAACAGGGGATGAGCAGTTCTTC. The encoded protein is CASARTGDEQFF.

The chain is built from TRBV19 and TRBJ1-6, with 9 bases lining up with TRBD1. The CDR3 spans 13 residues. Germline V gene sequence: CDR1 LNHDA, CDR2 SQIVND (reference sequence). With 8 bases clipped from V and 7 bases from J, the junction kept 3 bases outside the gene matches. In DNA form, the CDR3 reads TGTGCCAGTCGGGACAGGGAGAATTCACCCCTCCACTTT. Translation gives CASRDRENSPLHF. The complete variable domain, with remaining parts taken from reference TRBV19 and TRBJ1-6, reads DGGITQSPKYLFRKEGQNVTLSCEQNLNHDAMYWYRQDPGQGLRLIYYSQIVNDFQKGDIAEGYSVSREKKESFPLTVTSAQKNPTAFYLCASRDRENSPLHFGNGTRLTVT.

There are a few counts of this clone. The genes are TRBV7-8 and TRBJ2-1, with TRBD1 identical over 9 bases. Germline CDR1 is SGHVS and CDR2 is FQNEAQ. The CDR3 contains 14 residues. The junction had 4 bases not matched to a gene; V was cut back by 2 bases and J by 8 bases. CDR3 sequence: CASSLIGTGYEQFF. DNA for the CDR3: TGTGCCAGCAGCTTAATCGGGACAGGGTATGAGCAGTTCTTC. Complete variable domain (other parts from reference TRBV7-8 and TRBJ2-1): GAGVSQSPRYKVAKRGQDVALRCDPISGHVSLFWYQQALGQGPEFLTYFQNEAQLDKSGLPSDRFFAERPEGSVSTLKIQRTQQEDSAVYLCASSLIGTGYEQFFGPGTRLTVL.

This rearrangement joins TRBV3-1 (or the pseudogene TRBV3-2) to TRBJ2-3, with TRBD2 matching 7 bases. The V and J ends lost 4 bases and 0 bases, in that order; junction bases with no gene match: 4. This CDR3 has 15 amino acids. Per germline, CDR1 LGHDT and CDR2 YNNKEL (reference sequence). The DNA of the CDR3 is TGTGCCAGCAGCCCCTTAGCGGGCAGCACAGATACGCAGTATTTT. Protein product: CASSPLAGSTDTQYF.